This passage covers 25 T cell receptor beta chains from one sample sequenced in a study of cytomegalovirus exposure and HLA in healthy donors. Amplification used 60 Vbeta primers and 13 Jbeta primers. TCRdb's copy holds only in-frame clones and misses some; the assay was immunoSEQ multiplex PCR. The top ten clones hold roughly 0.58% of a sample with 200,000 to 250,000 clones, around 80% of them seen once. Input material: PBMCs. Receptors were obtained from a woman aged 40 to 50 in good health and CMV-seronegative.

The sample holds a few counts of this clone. Here the CDR3 reads CASGTSYTGELFF. CDR3 DNA sequence: TGTGCCAGTGGGACAAGCTACACCGGGGAGCTGTTTTTT. The chain joins TRBV6-5 to TRBJ2-2, with a weak D call TRBD1 (6 bases). Germline V gene data show CDR1 as MNHEY and CDR2 as SVGAGI. V was trimmed by 9 bases and J by 3 bases, leaving 11 bases between them. The CDR3 spans 13 residues.

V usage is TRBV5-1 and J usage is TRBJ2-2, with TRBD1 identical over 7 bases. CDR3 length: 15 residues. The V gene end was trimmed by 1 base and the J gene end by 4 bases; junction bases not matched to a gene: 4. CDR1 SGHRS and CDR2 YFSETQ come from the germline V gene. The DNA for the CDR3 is TGCGCCAGCAGCTTGAGGGGGCGGATCACCGGGGAGCTGTTTTTT. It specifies CASSLRGRITGELFF.

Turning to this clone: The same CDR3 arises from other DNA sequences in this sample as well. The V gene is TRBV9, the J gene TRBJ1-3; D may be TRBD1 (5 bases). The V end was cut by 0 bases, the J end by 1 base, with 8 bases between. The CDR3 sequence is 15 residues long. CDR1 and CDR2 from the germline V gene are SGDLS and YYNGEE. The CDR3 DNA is TGTGCCAGCAGCGTAGGTTCAGGGTCTGGAAACACCATATATTTT. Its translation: CASSVGSGSGNTIYF.

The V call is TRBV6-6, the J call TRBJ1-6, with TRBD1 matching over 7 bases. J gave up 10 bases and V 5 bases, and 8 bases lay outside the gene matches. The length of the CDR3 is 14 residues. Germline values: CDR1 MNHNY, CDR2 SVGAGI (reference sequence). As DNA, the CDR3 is TGTGCCAGCAGTACAGGGGCTAGAGGGTCACCCCTCCACTTT. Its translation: CASSTGARGSPLHF.

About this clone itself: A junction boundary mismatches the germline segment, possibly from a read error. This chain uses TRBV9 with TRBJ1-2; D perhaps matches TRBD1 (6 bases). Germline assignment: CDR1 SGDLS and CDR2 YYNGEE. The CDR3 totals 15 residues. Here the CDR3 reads CASSARTVANYGYPF. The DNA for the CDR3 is TGTGCCAGCAGCGCCCGGACAGTTGCTAACTATGGCTACCCCTTC.

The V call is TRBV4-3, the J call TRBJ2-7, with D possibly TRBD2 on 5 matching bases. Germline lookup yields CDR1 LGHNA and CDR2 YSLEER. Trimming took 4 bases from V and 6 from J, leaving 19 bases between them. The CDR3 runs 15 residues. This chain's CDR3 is CASSRRLGPEGEQYF. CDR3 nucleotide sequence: TGCGCCAGCAGCCGAAGGTTGGGTCCCGAGGGCGAGCAGTACTTC.

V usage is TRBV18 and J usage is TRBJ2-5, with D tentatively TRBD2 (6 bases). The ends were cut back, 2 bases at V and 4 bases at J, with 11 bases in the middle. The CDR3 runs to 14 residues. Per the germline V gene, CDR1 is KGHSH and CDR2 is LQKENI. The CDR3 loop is CASSPGRGGETQYF. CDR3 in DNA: TGTGCCAGCTCACCAGGGCGGGGTGGAGAGACCCAGTACTTC.

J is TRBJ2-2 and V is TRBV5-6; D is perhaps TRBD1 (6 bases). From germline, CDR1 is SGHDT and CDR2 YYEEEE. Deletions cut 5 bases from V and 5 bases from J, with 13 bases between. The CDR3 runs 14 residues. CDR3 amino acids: CASRAGVQTGELFF. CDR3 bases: TGTGCCAGCAGGGCAGGGGTGCAGACCGGGGAGCTGTTTTTT.

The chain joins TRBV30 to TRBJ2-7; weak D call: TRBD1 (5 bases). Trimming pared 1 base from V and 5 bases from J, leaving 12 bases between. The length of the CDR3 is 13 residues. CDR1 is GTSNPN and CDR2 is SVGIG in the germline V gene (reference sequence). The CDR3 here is CAWSDQQVHEQYF. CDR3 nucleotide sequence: TGTGCCTGGAGTGATCAACAGGTCCACGAGCAGTACTTC.

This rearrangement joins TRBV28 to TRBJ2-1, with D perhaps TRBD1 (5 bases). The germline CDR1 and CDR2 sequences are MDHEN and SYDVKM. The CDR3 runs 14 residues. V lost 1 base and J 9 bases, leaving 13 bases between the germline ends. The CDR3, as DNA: TGTGCCAGCAGTTTATTTGGCCAGGGAATTGAGCAGTTCTTC. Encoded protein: CASSLFGQGIEQFF. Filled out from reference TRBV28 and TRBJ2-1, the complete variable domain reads DVKVTQSSRYLVKRTGEKVFLECVQDMDHENMFWYRQDPGLGLRLIYFSYDVKMKEKGDIPEGYSVSREKKERFSLILESASTNQTSMYLCASSLFGQGIEQFFGPGTRLTVL.

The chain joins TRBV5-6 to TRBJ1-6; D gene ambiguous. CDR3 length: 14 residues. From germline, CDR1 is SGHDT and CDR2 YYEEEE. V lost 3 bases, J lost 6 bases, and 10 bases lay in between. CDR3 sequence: CASSSPDINSPLHF. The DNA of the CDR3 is TGTGCCAGCAGCTCCCCAGACATTAATTCACCCCTCCACTTT.

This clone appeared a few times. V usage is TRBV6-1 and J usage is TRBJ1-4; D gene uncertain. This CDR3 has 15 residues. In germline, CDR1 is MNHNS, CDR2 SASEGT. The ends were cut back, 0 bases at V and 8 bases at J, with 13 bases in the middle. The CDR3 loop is CASSEARGFSEKLFF. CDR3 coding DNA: TGTGCCAGCAGTGAAGCGCGTGGGTTTAGCGAAAAACTGTTTTTT.

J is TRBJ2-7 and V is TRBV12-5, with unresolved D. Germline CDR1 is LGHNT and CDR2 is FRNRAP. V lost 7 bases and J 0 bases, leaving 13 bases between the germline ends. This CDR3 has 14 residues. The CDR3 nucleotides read TGTGCTAGTGCCCCTTCCTACAGCTCCTACGAGCAGTACTTC. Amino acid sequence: CASAPSYSSYEQYF.

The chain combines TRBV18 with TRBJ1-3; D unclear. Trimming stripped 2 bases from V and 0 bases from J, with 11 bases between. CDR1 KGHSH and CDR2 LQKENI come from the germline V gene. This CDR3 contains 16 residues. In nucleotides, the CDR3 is TGTGCCAGCTCACCAGAGACTGCGAGCTCTGGAAACACCATATATTTT. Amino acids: CASSPETASSGNTIYF.

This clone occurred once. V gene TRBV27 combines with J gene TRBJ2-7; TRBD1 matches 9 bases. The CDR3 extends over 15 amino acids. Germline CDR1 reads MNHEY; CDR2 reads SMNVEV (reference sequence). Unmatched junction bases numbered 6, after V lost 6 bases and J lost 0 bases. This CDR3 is CASSPGTGRSYEQYF. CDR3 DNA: TGTGCCAGCAGCCCCGGGACAGGGCGCTCCTACGAGCAGTACTTC.

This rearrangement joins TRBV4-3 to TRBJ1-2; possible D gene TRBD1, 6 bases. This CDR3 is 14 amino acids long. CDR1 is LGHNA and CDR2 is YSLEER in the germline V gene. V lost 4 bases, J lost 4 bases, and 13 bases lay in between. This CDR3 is CASSPQGLGYGYTF. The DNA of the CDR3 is TGCGCCAGCAGCCCTCAGGGGTTGGGCTATGGCTACACCTTC.

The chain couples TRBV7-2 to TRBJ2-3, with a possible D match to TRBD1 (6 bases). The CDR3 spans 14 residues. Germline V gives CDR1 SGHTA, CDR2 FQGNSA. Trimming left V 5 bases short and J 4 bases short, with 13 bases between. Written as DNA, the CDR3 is TGTGCCAGCAGCGCACAGGGTCCGGCAGATACGCAGTATTTT. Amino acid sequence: CASSAQGPADTQYF.

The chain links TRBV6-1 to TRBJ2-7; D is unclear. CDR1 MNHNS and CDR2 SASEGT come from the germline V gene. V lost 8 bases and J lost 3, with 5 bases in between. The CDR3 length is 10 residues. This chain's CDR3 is CASYSYEQYF. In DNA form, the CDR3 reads TGTGCCAGCTATAGCTACGAGCAGTACTTC.

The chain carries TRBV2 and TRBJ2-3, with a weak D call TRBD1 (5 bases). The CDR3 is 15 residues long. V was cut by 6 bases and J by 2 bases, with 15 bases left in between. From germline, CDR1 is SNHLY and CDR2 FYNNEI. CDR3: CASSPTQGYTDTQYF. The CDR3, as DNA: TGTGCCAGCAGCCCCACCCAGGGCTACACAGATACGCAGTATTTT. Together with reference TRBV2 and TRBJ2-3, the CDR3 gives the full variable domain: EPEVTQTPSHQVTQMGQEVILRCVPISNHLYFYWYRQILGQKVEFLVSFYNNEISEKSEIFDDQFSVERPDGSNFTLKIRSTKLEDSAMYFCASSPTQGYTDTQYFGPGTRLTVL.

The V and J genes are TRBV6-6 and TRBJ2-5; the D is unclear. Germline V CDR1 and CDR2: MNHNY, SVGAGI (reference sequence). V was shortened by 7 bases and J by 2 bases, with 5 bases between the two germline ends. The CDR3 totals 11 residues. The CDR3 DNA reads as TGTGCCAGCACCCGGCAAGAGACCCAGTACTTC. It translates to CASTRQETQYF.

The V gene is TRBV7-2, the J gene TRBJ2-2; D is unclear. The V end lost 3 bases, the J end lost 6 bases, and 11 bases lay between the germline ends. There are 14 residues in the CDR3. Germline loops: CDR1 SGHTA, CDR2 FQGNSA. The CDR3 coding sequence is TGTGCCAGCAGCTTCACCCTAGTTGCCGGGGAGCTGTTTTTT. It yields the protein CASSFTLVAGELFF.

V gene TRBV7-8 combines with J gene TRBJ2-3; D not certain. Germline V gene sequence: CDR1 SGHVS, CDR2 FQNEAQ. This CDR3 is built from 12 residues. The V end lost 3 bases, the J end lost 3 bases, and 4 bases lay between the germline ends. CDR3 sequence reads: CASSFRTDTQYF. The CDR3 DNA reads TGTGCCAGCAGCTTCCGTACAGATACGCAGTATTTT. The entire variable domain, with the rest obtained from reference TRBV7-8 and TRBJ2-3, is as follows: GAGVSQSPRYKVAKRGQDVALRCDPISGHVSLFWYQQALGQGPEFLTYFQNEAQLDKSGLPSDRFFAERPEGSVSTLKIQRTQQEDSAVYLCASSFRTDTQYFGPGTRLTVL.

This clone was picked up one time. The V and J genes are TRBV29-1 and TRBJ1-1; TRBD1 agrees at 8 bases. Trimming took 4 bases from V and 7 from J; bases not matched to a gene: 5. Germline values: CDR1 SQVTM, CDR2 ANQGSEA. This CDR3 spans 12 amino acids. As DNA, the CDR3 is TGCAGCGTTGGCGGACAGGGCCTTGAAGCTTTCTTT. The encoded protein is CSVGGQGLEAFF.

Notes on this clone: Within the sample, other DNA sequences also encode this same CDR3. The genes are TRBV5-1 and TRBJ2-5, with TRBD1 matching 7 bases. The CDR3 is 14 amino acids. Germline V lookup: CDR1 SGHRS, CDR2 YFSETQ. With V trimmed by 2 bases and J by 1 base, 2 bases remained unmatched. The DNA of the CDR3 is TGCGCCAGCAGCTTAGGGGACAGCCAAGAGACCCAGTACTTC. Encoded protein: CASSLGDSQETQYF.

The DNA for the CDR3 is TGTGCCAGCAGCTTAACGGGGGGGCATAATTCACCCCTCCACTTT. Protein sequence: CASSLTGGHNSPLHF. This chain connects TRBV7-2 to TRBJ1-6; a possible D gene is TRBD1 (6 bases). The ends were cut back, 2 bases at V and 5 bases at J, with 10 bases in the middle. The germline V gene has CDR1 SGHTA and CDR2 FQGNSA. This CDR3 has 15 amino acids.